Presented here are 29 T cell receptor beta chains from one specimen sequenced in a study of cytomegalovirus exposure and HLA in healthy donors. The PCR had 60 Vbeta and 13 Jbeta primers. Generated by immunoSEQ multiplex PCR, the TCRdb table keeps only in-frame clones and is missing some. The top ten hold approximately 2% of the sample, which has approximately 84,000 clones, more than 70% seen once. The sample consisted of PBMCs. The receptors derive from a man between 35 and 55 years old in good health and CMV-seronegative.

This clone turned up a few times. One end of the junction fails to match germline, which may point to a read error. The rearrangement uses TRBV7-9 and TRBJ1-1; possible D gene TRBD1, 5 bases. The CDR3 covers 17 residues. Germline assignment: CDR1 SEHNR and CDR2 FQNEAQ (reference sequence). CDR3 nucleotide sequence: TGTGCCAGCCGCTTTGGGCCCGCAGGGTATAGGGACACTGAAGCTTTCTTT. Translating gives CASRFGPAGYRDTEAFF.

This clone was seen a handful of times. This chain joins TRBV27 and TRBJ2-5, with 13 nucleotides matching TRBD2. This CDR3 has 18 residues. CDR1 is MNHEY, CDR2 SMNVEV, per germline (reference sequence). The trim removed 1 base at V and 0 bases at J, leaving 5 bases unmatched. CDR3 nucleotide sequence: TGTGCCAGCAGTTTATGGGGGACTAGCGGGGCGAACCAAGAGACCCAGTACTTC. This encodes CASSLWGTSGANQETQYF.

This chain uses TRBV5-1 with TRBJ2-7, with 10 bases fitting TRBD2. CDR3 size: 19 residues. CDR1 is SGHRS, CDR2 YFSETQ, per germline. Trimming removed 0 bases from V and 3 bases from J; junction bases left unmatched: 15. CDR3 sequence reads: CASSLEPGSSGGSYYEQYF. The CDR3 nucleotides are TGCGCCAGCAGCTTGGAGCCGGGCTCTAGCGGGGGATCTTACTACGAGCAGTACTTC.

The chain employs TRBV5-4 and TRBJ2-3; TRBD2 might be the D (6 bases). This CDR3 spans 15 amino acids. V lost 2 bases to trimming and J lost 2 bases, with 12 bases between them. Germline CDR1 reads SGHNT; CDR2 reads YYREEE (reference sequence). The CDR3 nucleotides are TGTGCCAGCAGCTTAGGGACTTTCCACACAGATACGCAGTATTTT. Its translation is CASSLGTFHTDTQYF.

The genes are TRBV9 and TRBJ2-2; the match to TRBD2 covers 13 bases. The ends lost 7 bases at V and 4 bases at J; junction bases unmatched: 1. This CDR3 is built from 14 residues. CDR1 SGDLS and CDR2 YYNGEE come from the germline V gene. CDR3: CASRLAGGTGELFF. In DNA form, the CDR3 reads TGTGCCAGCCGACTAGCGGGGGGCACCGGGGAGCTGTTTTTT.

The genes are TRBV27 and TRBJ2-7, with 9 bases matching TRBD2. After removal of 2 bases from V and 3 bases from J, the junction contained 5 bases not matched to a gene. The CDR3 totals 15 residues. CDR1 and CDR2 (germline): MNHEY, SMNVEV (reference sequence). The CDR3 DNA reads as TGTGCCAGCAGTTTACGACCTAGCGGGGACTACGAGCAGTACTTC. Its translation is CASSLRPSGDYEQYF.

The chain has TRBV2 and TRBJ1-1; possible D gene TRBD1, 5 bases. With 4 bases removed from V and 1 base from J, the gap between germline ends came to 13 bases. There are 15 residues in the CDR3. Germline CDR1 and CDR2: SNHLY and FYNNEI. CDR3 region: CASSASRQPNTEAFF. The CDR3 DNA is TGTGCCAGCAGTGCTTCCCGACAGCCGAACACTGAAGCTTTCTTT. The full variable domain, rest sourced from reference TRBV2 and TRBJ1-1, is EPEVTQTPSHQVTQMGQEVILRCVPISNHLYFYWYRQILGQKVEFLVSFYNNEISEKSEIFDDQFSVERPDGSNFTLKIRSTKLEDSAMYFCASSASRQPNTEAFFGQGTRLTVV.

The chain employs TRBV30 and TRBJ1-2; D not resolved. The CDR3 sequence is 12 residues long. Germline V gives CDR1 GTSNPN, CDR2 SVGIG (reference sequence). Trimming took 2 bases from V and 7 from J, leaving 11 bases between them. The CDR3 bases are TGTGCCTGGAGTATCTCGGTGTCTGGCTACACCTTC. Protein: CAWSISVSGYTF.

This clone was observed many times. This chain uses TRBV4-1 with TRBJ2-7; maybe TRBD2 (6 bases). From germline, CDR1 is MGHRA and CDR2 YSYEKL. The CDR3 runs to 14 residues. Trimming removed 3 bases at V and 3 bases at J, with 12 bases between. The CDR3 sequence: CASSQGGVGYEQYF. As DNA, the CDR3 is TGCGCCAGCAGCCAGGGGGGAGTGGGCTACGAGCAGTACTTC.

A few counts support this clone. The chain recombines TRBV6-1 with TRBJ2-3; 8 bases map to TRBD2. The ends lost 7 bases at V and 1 base at J; junction bases unmatched: 7. Germline loops: CDR1 MNHNS, CDR2 SASEGT. The CDR3 runs to 15 residues. CDR3 sequence reads: CASTRVSGGTDTQYF. For the CDR3, the DNA is TGTGCCAGCACCCGGGTTAGCGGGGGCACAGATACGCAGTATTTT.

The genes are TRBV30 and TRBJ2-2, with TRBD2 identical over 9 bases. With V trimmed by 0 bases and J by 5 bases, 4 bases remained unmatched. Germline V gene lookup returns CDR1 GTSNPN and CDR2 SVGIG (reference sequence). CDR3 length: 15 amino acids. This chain's CDR3 is CAWSVTSGSTGELFF. In DNA, the CDR3 is TGTGCCTGGAGTGTGACTAGCGGATCGACCGGGGAGCTGTTTTTT.

The chain uses TRBV6-9 and TRBJ2-7; TRBD1 matches at 11 bases. CDR3 length equals 16 residues. J was trimmed by 6 bases and V by 7 bases; bases with no gene match: 14. Per the germline V gene, CDR1 is MNHGY and CDR2 is SVAAGI. The CDR3 DNA reads TGTGCCAGCACGTACCCCCGGGGACAGGGGGACTGCGAGCAGTACTTC. Translating gives CASTYPRGQGDCEQYF.

The chain has TRBV7-8 and TRBJ2-7; 7 nucleotides match TRBD1. The CDR3 contains 14 residues. With V trimmed by 1 base and J by 2 bases, 2 bases remained unmatched. CDR1 and CDR2 from the germline V gene are SGHVS and FQNEAQ. The CDR3 DNA sequence: TGTGCCAGCAGCTTAGGTCAGGGGGCCTACGAGCAGTACTTC. Its translation is CASSLGQGAYEQYF.

The rearrangement joins TRBV18 to TRBJ1-2; D is possibly TRBD1 (5 bases). Germline assignment: CDR1 KGHSH and CDR2 LQKENI. The V end lost 6 bases, the J end lost 6 bases, and 17 bases lay between the germline ends. The length of the CDR3 is 14 residues. The CDR3 sequence: CASSGGLTPNGYTF. The CDR3 region has the DNA TGTGCCAGCTCGGGGGGACTTACGCCGAATGGCTACACCTTC.

The gene calls are TRBV21-1 and TRBJ2-1; the table's D call, TRBD2, was not checked against the DNA. TRBV21-1 constitutes a pseudogene. The CDR3 covers 16 residues. CDR3 nucleotides: TGTGCCAGCAGCAGCCAAATTACTAGCGGGCATAATGAGCAGTTCTTC. It translates to CASSSQITSGHNEQFF.

The genes are TRBV7-6 and TRBJ2-5; 10 nucleotides match TRBD1. CDR1 SGHVS and CDR2 FNYEAQ come from the germline V gene. Trimming at V came to 5 bases and at J to 4 bases, leaving 7 bases not matched to a gene. This CDR3 comprises 15 residues. CDR3 amino acids: CASSVGQGIGETQYF. The CDR3 DNA reads TGTGCCAGCAGCGTGGGACAGGGGATTGGAGAGACCCAGTACTTC.

V gene TRBV19 combines with J gene TRBJ2-7, with TRBD1 identical over 9 bases. Germline V gene sequence: CDR1 LNHDA, CDR2 SQIVND (reference sequence). This CDR3 is built from 14 residues. The J segment lost 0 bases and the V segment lost 7 bases, leaving 4 bases of the junction unmatched. CDR3 loop: CASMPDRGSYEQYF. For the CDR3, the DNA is TGTGCCAGTATGCCGGACAGGGGCTCCTACGAGCAGTACTTC. The whole variable domain, remainder taken from reference TRBV19 and TRBJ2-7, is DGGITQSPKYLFRKEGQNVTLSCEQNLNHDAMYWYRQDPGQGLRLIYYSQIVNDFQKGDIAEGYSVSREKKESFPLTVTSAQKNPTAFYLCASMPDRGSYEQYFGPGTRLTVT.

This clone was seen more than once but under ten times. This sequence joins TRBV29-1 and TRBJ2-3; 10 bases align to TRBD2. The CDR3 extends over 16 amino acids. Trimming cost V 7 bases and J 10 bases; bases outside gene matches: 20. Germline CDR1 reads SQVTM; CDR2 reads ANQGSEA. The CDR3: CSATTGIAGGFDAQYF. CDR3 nucleotide sequence: TGCAGCGCAACGACTGGGATAGCGGGAGGATTCGATGCGCAGTATTTT.

The chain is built from TRBV28 and TRBJ1-2; TRBD1 agrees at 7 bases. The CDR3 has 17 amino acids. V was pared by 4 bases and J by 0 bases, with 11 bases of the junction left unmatched. Germline V lookup: CDR1 MDHEN, CDR2 SYDVKM. Written as DNA, the CDR3 is TGTGCCAGCAGTTCACTAGGCCAGGGGGAAGCTAACTATGGCTACACCTTC. This sequence encodes CASSSLGQGEANYGYTF.

The chain links TRBV12-2 to TRBJ2-7; whether TRBD2, the table's D call, matches the DNA was not checked. TRBV12-2 corresponds to a pseudogene. This CDR3 comprises 18 residues. The CDR3 region is CASRPTTGRDTFSYEQYF. In nucleotides, the CDR3 is TGTGCAAGTCGCCCTACGACTGGGAGGGACACGTTCTCCTACGAGCAGTACTTC.

The chain uses TRBV6-6 and TRBJ2-3; D is perhaps TRBD2 (5 bases). Germline assignment: CDR1 MNHNY and CDR2 SVGAGI (reference sequence). The CDR3 is made up of 15 amino acids. V was trimmed by 2 bases and J by 0 bases, leaving 9 bases between them. CDR3 coding DNA: TGTGCCAGCAGTTACGCGGCGGGTAGCACAGATACGCAGTATTTT. Protein sequence: CASSYAAGSTDTQYF.

This chain links TRBV15 with TRBJ2-7; TRBD1 is a possible D gene (6 bases). The V end was cut by 1 base, the J end by 3 bases, with 7 bases between. The CDR3 runs 13 residues. Germline loops: CDR1 LNHNV, CDR2 YYDKDF (reference sequence). CDR3 in DNA: TGTGCCACCAGCAGAGTGGACAGCTACGAGCAGTACTTC. The encoded protein is CATSRVDSYEQYF.

The rearrangement uses TRBV9 and TRBJ1-1, with 8 nucleotides matching TRBD1. The germline gives CDR1 SGDLS, CDR2 YYNGEE. The V gene end was trimmed by 5 bases and the J gene end by 4 bases; junction bases not matched to a gene: 10. This CDR3 comprises 15 residues. CDR3 coding DNA: TGTGCCAGCAGGGGGCCGACAGGGGACGCCACTGAAGCTTTCTTT. Residues: CASRGPTGDATEAFF.

The genes are TRBV5-4 and TRBJ2-7; TRBD1 matches at 7 bases. Trimming cost V 4 bases and J 2 bases; bases outside gene matches: 6. From germline, CDR1 is SGHNT and CDR2 YYREEE (reference sequence). The CDR3 is made up of 14 amino acids. The CDR3: CASSRGQPAYEQYF. CDR3 nucleotide sequence: TGTGCCAGCAGCCGGGGACAGCCTGCCTACGAGCAGTACTTC. The whole variable domain, remainder taken from reference TRBV5-4 and TRBJ2-7, is ETGVTQSPTHLIKTRGQQVTLRCSSQSGHNTVSWYQQALGQGPQFIFQYYREEENGRGNFPPRFSGLQFPNYSSELNVNALELDDSALYLCASSRGQPAYEQYFGPGTRLTVT.

V and J are TRBV28 and TRBJ2-2, with D unclear. The germline gives CDR1 MDHEN, CDR2 SYDVKM. This CDR3 contains 14 residues. Trimming cost V 5 bases and J 4 bases, with 11 bases left between them. The chain's CDR3 is CASSHHQLTGELFF. DNA for the CDR3: TGTGCCAGCAGTCATCACCAACTCACCGGGGAGCTGTTTTTT. Full variable domain (missing parts from reference TRBV28 and TRBJ2-2): DVKVTQSSRYLVKRTGEKVFLECVQDMDHENMFWYRQDPGLGLRLIYFSYDVKMKEKGDIPEGYSVSREKKERFSLILESASTNQTSMYLCASSHHQLTGELFFGEGSRLTVL.

This clone was seen a handful of times. V and J are TRBV6-5 and TRBJ2-2, with TRBD2 matching 7 bases. The CDR3 contains 14 residues. With 5 bases clipped from V and 8 bases from J, the junction kept 8 bases outside the gene matches. Looked up from germline, CDR1 is MNHEY and CDR2 is SVGAGI. The chain's CDR3 is CASSSGIEIGELFF. The CDR3 coding sequence is TGTGCCAGCAGTAGCGGGATAGAAATAGGGGAGCTGTTTTTT.

The chain uses TRBV6-6 and TRBJ1-4, with 8 bases aligning to TRBD1. Germline CDR1 and CDR2: MNHNY and SVGAGI (reference sequence). V lost 8 bases to trimming and J lost 6 bases; unmatched junction nucleotides: 5. This CDR3 has 13 residues. CDR3 region: CASVQGGYEKLFF. The CDR3, as DNA: TGTGCCAGCGTACAGGGGGGGTATGAAAAACTGTTTTTT.

The J gene is TRBJ2-1, the V gene TRBV30; 13 bases match TRBD2. V shed 2 bases and J 5 bases; nucleotides not matched to a gene: 3. In germline, CDR1 is GTSNPN, CDR2 SVGIG (reference sequence). The CDR3 is made up of 15 amino acids. The CDR3 region has the DNA TGTGCCTGGAGTTGGACTAGCGGGAGAGACAATGAGCAGTTCTTC. Protein product: CAWSWTSGRDNEQFF. The full variable domain, rest sourced from reference TRBV30 and TRBJ2-1, is SQTIHQWPATLVQPVGSPLSLECTVEGTSNPNLYWYRQAAGRGLQLLFYSVGIGQISSEVPQNLSASRPQDRQFILSSKKLLLSDSGFYLCAWSWTSGRDNEQFFGPGTRLTVL.

CDR3 DNA sequence: TGTGCCAGCAGTTTCCGCTCCTACGAGCAGTACTTC. Translating gives CASSFRSYEQYF. J is TRBJ2-7 and V is TRBV6-6, with unresolved D. Germline V lookup: CDR1 MNHNY, CDR2 SVGAGI (reference sequence). Trimming cost V 4 bases and J 0 bases, with 4 bases left between them. The length of the CDR3 is 12 residues.